This TCR beta chain was profiled in a study of blood T cell repertoires in COVID-19. Study overall: Acute and convalescent COVID-19 specimens originated in the United States, Italy and Spain. T cells, B-cell-depleted T cells, or PBMCs provided the cDNA or gDNA that served as material.

Original processing methods: Reference gene primer amplification in the assay estimated nucleated cell counts. Here immunoSEQ multiplex PCR was the method, and the copy in TCRdb shows in-frame clones only, minus some. V and J calls and clone size are as listed in that table; D and trimming were resolved from the DNA. The sample lists some 80,000 clones; more than 75% were seen once. Germline V gene sequence: CDR1 MNHEY, CDR2 SVGEGT. V lost 0 bases, J lost 6 bases, and 17 bases stayed unmatched. The CDR3 has 19 residues. The TCR sequence derives from a woman older than 75 with active or convalescent COVID-19. Sequencing was carried out using peripheral blood. V gene TRBV6-2 or TRBV6-3 combines with J gene TRBJ2-3; 8 bases map to TRBD2. The CDR3 sequence: CASSYSSSGGTDLDDTQYF. CDR3 DNA sequence: TGTGCCAGCAGTTACTCATCGAGCGGGGGAACCGACCTAGATGATACGCAGTATTTT.